This TCR beta chain originates from a study of vaccination and CD4 T cells after COVID-19. Across the study: The cells were exposed to overlapping spike peptides originating from SARS-CoV-2, HCoV-NL63, HCoV-OC43 and HCoV-229E for stimulation.

The CDR3 contains 16 residues. The germline gives CDR1 MGHRA, CDR2 YSYEKL. V lost 3 bases, J lost 0 bases, and 4 bases stayed unmatched. This clonotype was seen a few times. Its antigen is still unknown. With the Oncomine TCR Beta short-read assay, DNA from cultured CD4+ T cells was sequenced. TCRdb analysed the PCR reads with MiXCR anew, one entry per CDR3 protein. This table has nearly 15,000 distinct CDR3 sequences, 26% appearing once. Regarding treatment: roughly 10-day PBMC culture with coronavirus spike peptide pools or control peptides (ViraFEST assay). ViraFEST expanded antigen-specific T cells with peptide pools, then sequenced TCRs.

This clonotype was sampled from a human donor with COVID-19. Sequenced: cultured CD4+ T cells from blood. The chain carries TRBV4-1 and TRBJ2-7, with 11 bases identical to TRBD2. CDR3 residues: CASSHVSGGASYEQYF. As DNA, the CDR3 is TGCGCCAGCAGCCACGTTAGCGGGGGGGCCTCCTACGAGCAGTACTTC.